A selection of T cell receptor beta chains follows, all from one sample in a study of control samples from healthy donors and cancer patients. Sequencing was performed with immunoSEQ multiplex PCR; in TCRdb, only in-frame clones are kept and a portion is missing. The sample carries hundreds of thousands of clones, about 80% recorded once. Material: PBMCs. These receptors were obtained from a woman aged 55 to 70 with lung cancer. The CDR3 runs from the conserved cysteine through the conserved F or W. Fields, in order: V gene, J gene, D gene, CDR3 DNA, CDR3 protein. The D gene is left open where the match is weak.

TRBV7-3,TRBJ2-6,-,TGTGCCAGCAGCTTAAGAGGACTCCGCTCTGGGGCCAACGTCCTGACTTTC,CASSLRGLRSGANVLTF
TRBV29-1,TRBJ2-7,TRBD1,TGCAGCGTTGAAAAGGGACAGGGGGCCTACGAGCAGTACTTC,CSVEKGQGAYEQYF
TRBV2,TRBJ2-7,TRBD1,TGTGCCAGCTACTCCGGGACAGGGGCCTACGAGCAGTACTTC,CASYSGTGAYEQYF
TRBV6-4,TRBJ2-2,TRBD2,TGTGCCAGCAGCCGCCTTACTAGCGGGAGCCCTGGGGAGCTGTTTTTT,CASSRLTSGSPGELFF
TRBV5-1,TRBJ2-7,-,TGCGCCAGCAGCTTTTCCAGTATCTCCTACGAGCAGTACTTC,CASSFSSISYEQYF
TRBV10-2,TRBJ1-2,-,TGCGCCAGCAAATTGTTCCTGGCGGGGGATGGCTACACCTTC,CASKLFLAGDGYTF
TRBV18,TRBJ1-2,-,TGTGCCAGCTCCCCCGGGACGGGGGACCTCTCCTATGGCTACACCTTC,CASSPGTGDLSYGYTF
TRBV19,TRBJ2-1,-,TGTGCCAGTAGTATAGCGGCGGCAAGCTACAATGAGCAGTTCTTC,CASSIAAASYNEQFF
TRBV29-1,TRBJ2-3,-,TGCAGCGTTGATGTAGGGGTGGATACGCAGTATTTT,CSVDVGVDTQYF
TRBV5-1,TRBJ2-3,-,TGCGCCAGCAGCTCGGCCCTGGACTGGAGCACAGATACGCAGTATTTT,CASSSALDWSTDTQYF
TRBV7-3,TRBJ1-1,-,TGTGCCAGCAGCTTAGCCATCGGGACTGAAGCTTTCTTT,CASSLAIGTEAFF
TRBV19,TRBJ1-4,TRBD1,TGTGCCAGTAGCCGTCCGGGACAGTCTAATGAAAAACTGTTTTTT,CASSRPGQSNEKLFF